These 19 T cell receptor beta chains originate from one sample sequenced in a study of OX40 agonist ivuxolimab in advanced cancers. Libraries were prepared by immunoSEQ multiplex PCR; TCRdb keeps only in-frame clonotypes and omits some of them. The sample includes tens of thousands of clones, 80% to 90% seen only once; the top ten take 0.6% to 0.8%. The sample consisted of CD4+ or CD8+ T cells sorted from blood, taken in a trial of the OX40 agonist ivuxolimab. These receptor sequences come from an adult with an advanced solid tumor such as melanoma, head and neck, liver or kidney cancer.

V is TRBV5-1 and J is TRBJ2-7, with 10 bases matching TRBD2. The CDR3 extends over 15 amino acids. Trimming removed 2 bases from V and 3 bases from J; junction bases left unmatched: 5. The germline V gene encodes CDR1 SGHRS and CDR2 YFSETQ. For the CDR3, the DNA is TGCGCCAGCAGCTTAACTAGCGGGGCCTACTACGAGCAGTACTTC. Translating it yields CASSLTSGAYYEQYF.

This clone was counted a few times. The same CDR3 is also encoded by other DNA sequences in this sample. This chain uses TRBV5-1 with TRBJ2-2; TRBD2 might be the D (5 bases). V lost 0 bases and J lost 1, with 7 bases in between. This CDR3 spans 15 amino acids. Germline CDR1 is SGHRS and CDR2 is YFSETQ. DNA for the CDR3: TGCGCCAGCAGCTTGGCAAGCGGGAACACCGGGGAGCTGTTTTTT. Translating gives CASSLASGNTGELFF. Complete variable domain (other parts from reference TRBV5-1 and TRBJ2-2): KAGVTQTPRYLIKTRGQQVTLSCSPISGHRSVSWYQQTPGQGLQFLFEYFSETQRNKGNFPGRFSGRQFSNSRSEMNVSTLELGDSALYLCASSLASGNTGELFFGEGSRLTVL.

This clone was counted once. The gene calls are TRBV18 and TRBJ1-1; 7 bases agree with TRBD1. V shed 1 base, J shed 0 bases, and the junction held 2 bases outside the gene matches. CDR1 and CDR2 (germline): KGHSH, LQKENI. There are 15 residues in the CDR3. The CDR3 DNA sequence: TGTGCCAGCTCACCACTACAGGGGTTGAACACTGAAGCTTTCTTT. Translation gives CASSPLQGLNTEAFF.

V usage is TRBV5-4 and J usage is TRBJ2-3; TRBD2 aligns across 13 bases. This CDR3 has 17 residues. The V and J ends lost 3 bases and 6 bases, in that order; junction bases with no gene match: 10. Germline assignment: CDR1 SGHNT and CDR2 YYREEE (reference sequence). CDR3 in amino acids: CASSSWTSGGGRDTQYF. The CDR3 bases are TGTGCCAGCAGCTCATGGACTAGCGGGGGTGGGCGGGATACGCAGTATTTT.

The chain recombines TRBV5-1 with TRBJ2-3; 7 bases match TRBD1. Germline assignment: CDR1 SGHRS and CDR2 YFSETQ. J lost 0 bases, V lost 5 bases, and 3 bases had no gene match. The CDR3 length is 14 residues. This CDR3 is CASSSGQSTDTQYF. The DNA of the CDR3 is TGCGCCAGCAGTTCGGGACAGAGCACAGATACGCAGTATTTT.

This chain uses TRBV11-2 with TRBJ2-3, with a possible D match to TRBD2 (6 bases). Between the trimmed V and J ends, which lost 3 bases and 8 bases, there was a span of 18 bases. The germline V gene has CDR1 SGHAT and CDR2 FQNNGV. The CDR3 is 15 amino acids. CDR3 amino acids: CASSFGAAGRSTQYF. The CDR3 DNA reads as TGTGCCAGCAGCTTTGGGGCCGCGGGGCGGAGTACGCAGTATTTT.

This rearrangement joins TRBV5-4 to TRBJ1-2; 7 bases are a match to TRBD1. J was trimmed by 6 bases and V by 4 bases; bases with no gene match: 15. CDR3 length equals 16 residues. Germline V gene lookup returns CDR1 SGHNT and CDR2 YYREEE (reference sequence). Here the CDR3 reads CASSPKTNRGRDGYTF. Written as DNA, the CDR3 is TGTGCCAGCAGCCCAAAAACCAACAGGGGCAGGGATGGCTACACCTTC.

The chain combines TRBV4-1 with TRBJ1-5; no clear D gene. Trimming took off 0 bases at V and 2 bases at J, with 8 bases between the two ends. CDR1 MGHRA and CDR2 YSYEKL come from the germline V gene. The CDR3 has 15 amino acids. Here the CDR3 reads CASSQDLRGNQPQHF. The CDR3 DNA reads TGCGCCAGCAGCCAAGATTTAAGGGGCAATCAGCCCCAGCATTTT.

The rearrangement uses TRBV5-3 and TRBJ2-1, with 8 positions matching TRBD2. TRBV5-3 is annotated as an ORF whose role is uncertain. The CDR3 extends over 14 amino acids. V shed 2 bases and J 8 bases; nucleotides not matched to a gene: 6. CDR3 region: CARSLAGVGDEQFF. As DNA, the CDR3 is TGTGCCAGAAGCTTAGCGGGGGTTGGCGATGAGCAGTTCTTC.

This rearrangement joins TRBV7-9 to TRBJ2-7; TRBD2 matches 11 bases. CDR1 SEHNR and CDR2 FQNEAQ come from the germline V gene (reference sequence). V gave up 3 bases and J gave up 2 bases; unmatched junction bases: 9. The CDR3 consists of 17 residues. CDR3 in DNA: TGTGCCAGCAGCTTTTCTAGCGGGGGGCGGTCTCCCTACGAGCAGTACTTC. This gives the protein CASSFSSGGRSPYEQYF.

This clone was observed a few times. The J gene is TRBJ2-7, the V gene TRBV6-6; the match to TRBD2 covers 12 bases. Per germline, CDR1 MNHNY and CDR2 SVGAGI (reference sequence). There are 16 residues in the CDR3. The ends lost 6 bases at V and 4 bases at J; junction bases unmatched: 10. This CDR3 is CASSRTSSGGGYEQYF. CDR3 nucleotide sequence: TGTGCCAGCAGCCGGACCTCTAGCGGGGGGGGGTACGAGCAGTACTTC.

The chain carries TRBV10-3 and TRBJ2-1; D possibly corresponds to TRBD1 (6 bases). V was trimmed by 6 bases and J by 5 bases, leaving 11 bases between them. Germline V gene data show CDR1 as ENHRY and CDR2 as SYGVKD. The length of the CDR3 is 13 residues. In DNA form, the CDR3 reads TGTGCCATCAGCGCTAGGACAGACAATGAGCAGTTCTTC. Its translation is CAISARTDNEQFF.

The rearrangement links TRBV9 to TRBJ1-1; 8 nucleotides align to TRBD1. CDR1 SGDLS and CDR2 YYNGEE come from the germline V gene. The CDR3 totals 15 residues. With V trimmed by 0 bases and J by 5 bases, 6 bases remained unmatched. The CDR3 sequence is CASSVDGQGRTEAFF. DNA for the CDR3: TGTGCCAGCAGCGTAGACGGACAGGGTCGGACTGAAGCTTTCTTT.

The chain has TRBV28 and TRBJ1-1; D is unresolved. Germline V CDR1 and CDR2: MDHEN, SYDVKM. CDR3 length: 14 residues. Trimming took 6 bases from V and 3 from J, leaving 14 bases between them. The CDR3 here is CASSGWGDDTEAFF. CDR3 bases: TGTGCCAGCAGCGGGTGGGGTGATGACACTGAAGCTTTCTTT.

This chain links TRBV5-5 with TRBJ2-4; a possible D gene is TRBD2 (5 bases). V dropped 0 bases and J dropped 8 bases, with 9 bases sitting between them. Germline values: CDR1 SGHKS, CDR2 YYEKEE (reference sequence). This CDR3 has 13 amino acids. The CDR3 region has the DNA TGTGCCAGCAGCTTGGGAGTTAGCGACATTCAGTACTTC. This gives the protein CASSLGVSDIQYF.

This chain links TRBV28 with TRBJ2-7; weak D call: TRBD1 (5 bases). V was trimmed by 7 bases and J by 5 bases, leaving 15 bases between them. This CDR3 has 13 amino acids. Germline lookup yields CDR1 MDHEN and CDR2 SYDVKM. The CDR3 DNA is TGTGCCAGCACTGACAGATTTTTCCACGAGCAGTACTTC. Translation: CASTDRFFHEQYF.

CDR3 sequence: CASSVQGGENTIYF. CDR3 bases: TGTGCCAGCAGCGTCCAGGGAGGTGAAAACACCATATATTTT. The rearrangement links TRBV9 to TRBJ1-3; D is perhaps TRBD1 (5 bases). The CDR3 length is 14 residues. Trimming took 2 bases from V and 6 from J, leaving 12 bases between them. Germline V CDR1 and CDR2: SGDLS, YYNGEE. Drawing the rest from reference TRBV9 and TRBJ1-3, the complete variable domain is DSGVTQTPKHLITATGQRVTLRCSPRSGDLSVYWYQQSLDQGLQFLIQYYNGEERAKGNILERFSAQQFPDLHSELNLSSLELGDSALYFCASSVQGGENTIYFGEGSWLTVV.

For the CDR3, the DNA is TGTGCCAGCAGCTCCACGGGCGGGCAGCAAGAGACCCAGTACTTC. Its protein product is CASSSTGGQQETQYF. The chain carries TRBV5-6 and TRBJ2-5, with a possible D match to TRBD2 (5 bases). The V gene lost 3 bases and the J gene lost 2 bases, with 14 bases spanning the gap. The CDR3 has 15 residues. Germline assignment: CDR1 SGHDT and CDR2 YYEEEE.

As concerns this clone: The germline gene is not matched at one end of the junction; a read error may be the cause. The rearrangement uses TRBV19 and TRBJ1-3; 7 bases are a match to TRBD1. This CDR3 has 16 amino acids. Germline-derived CDR1 and CDR2 are LNHDA and SQIVND (reference sequence). The CDR3 spells CASSIRDSFSENTIYF. The CDR3 DNA reads as TGTGCCAGTAGTATACGGGACAGCTTCTCTGAAAACACCATATATTTT.